This passage covers 29 T cell receptor beta chains from one sample sequenced in a study of T cells in Graves' hyperthyroidism and ophthalmopathy. From RNA transcripts, TCR beta CDR3 regions were amplified. The HTBI primer set served for first-round RT-PCR of the TCR CDR3. TCRdb re-called the multiplex PCR reads through MiXCR, storing one row per CDR3 protein. The data show around 570,000 distinct CDR3 sequences, approximately 20% seen once. Sequences were obtained from blood. The receptors come from a man aged 40-55 years with Graves' ophthalmopathy.

The rearrangement joins TRBV11-1 to TRBJ1-4; D gene ambiguous. Germline values: CDR1 SGHAT, CDR2 FQDESV (reference sequence). V lost 8 bases and J 5 bases, leaving 12 bases between the germline ends. This CDR3 has 13 amino acids. CDR3 residues: CASGSSVNEKLFF. CDR3 sequence (DNA): TGTGCCAGCGGCTCCTCGGTAAATGAAAAACTGTTTTTT. The variable domain in full, with the rest retrieved from reference TRBV11-1 and TRBJ1-4, is EAEVAQSPRYKITEKSQAVAFWCDPISGHATLYWYRQILGQGPELLVQFQDESVVDDSQLPKDRFSAERLKGVDSTLKIQPAELGDSAMYLCASGSSVNEKLFFGSGTQLSVL.

The V call is TRBV24-1, the J call TRBJ2-1; 8 nucleotides agree with TRBD2. With 9 bases clipped from V and 7 bases from J, the junction kept 7 bases outside the gene matches. This CDR3 is built from 13 residues. Germline V gene lookup returns CDR1 KGHDR and CDR2 SFDVKD. CDR3 sequence reads: CATREGLGNEQFF. The CDR3, as DNA: TGTGCCACCCGGGAGGGCTTAGGAAATGAGCAGTTCTTC.

The chain links TRBV19 to TRBJ1-5, with D perhaps TRBD1 (6 bases). V was clipped by 8 bases and J by 3 bases, with 20 bases between them. CDR3 length equals 16 residues. CDR1 is LNHDA, CDR2 SQIVND, per germline (reference sequence). For the CDR3, the DNA is TGTGCCAGTTCCCCCAACAGGGTCGGAAACAATCAGCCCCAGCATTTT. This translates into CASSPNRVGNNQPQHF.

The table lists this clonotype with many counts. The chain recombines TRBV5-1 with TRBJ2-7; D is possibly TRBD1 (6 bases). Looked up from germline, CDR1 is SGHRS and CDR2 is YFSETQ. V dropped 6 bases and J dropped 1 base, with 11 bases sitting between them. The CDR3 length is 13 residues. In nucleotides, the CDR3 is TGCGCCAGCAAGAGAACAGGGTCCTACGAGCAGTACTTC. Protein sequence: CASKRTGSYEQYF. Full variable domain (rest looked up from reference TRBV5-1 and TRBJ2-7): KAGVTQTPRYLIKTRGQQVTLSCSPISGHRSVSWYQQTPGQGLQFLFEYFSETQRNKGNFPGRFSGRQFSNSRSEMNVSTLELGDSALYLCASKRTGSYEQYFGPGTRLTVT.

This clonotype was seen a handful of times. The chain has TRBV12-3 or TRBV12-4 and TRBJ1-5, with D unclear. The V gene lost 2 bases and the J gene lost 6 bases, with 5 bases spanning the gap. The CDR3 sequence is 12 residues long. CDR3 in amino acids: CASSLWLQPQHF. CDR3 sequence (DNA): TGTGCCAGCAGTTTATGGCTTCAGCCCCAGCATTTT.

This clonotype has at least ten counts. Written as DNA, the CDR3 is TGTGCCAGCACTGTAGGGGGAGGTAATGAGCAGTTCTTC. Translated, it gives CASTVGGGNEQFF. This chain uses TRBV28 with TRBJ2-1; D is perhaps TRBD1 or TRBD2 (6 bases each). V shed 7 bases and J shed 7 bases, with 14 bases lying between them. Germline lookup yields CDR1 MDHEN and CDR2 SYDVKM. This CDR3 contains 13 residues. The full variable domain, with the rest looked up from reference TRBV28 and TRBJ2-1, is DVKVTQSSRYLVKRTGEKVFLECVQDMDHENMFWYRQDPGLGLRLIYFSYDVKMKEKGDIPEGYSVSREKKERFSLILESASTNQTSMYLCASTVGGGNEQFFGPGTRLTVL.

This clonotype came up a few times. The rearrangement uses TRBV18 and TRBJ2-1; a weak D match, TRBD2 (5 bases). V was shortened by 2 bases and J by 2 bases, with 13 bases between the two germline ends. The CDR3 is 16 amino acids. Per the germline V gene, CDR1 is KGHSH and CDR2 is LQKENI. CDR3 in DNA: TGTGCCAGCTCACCAGCGAAGAGGGTAGCCTACAATGAGCAGTTCTTC. Amino acids: CASSPAKRVAYNEQFF.

Ten or more counts support this clonotype. The chain uses TRBV18 and TRBJ2-7; maybe TRBD2 (6 bases). V was cut by 3 bases and J by 1 base, with 13 bases left in between. The CDR3 has 15 residues. The germline V gene has CDR1 KGHSH and CDR2 LQKENI. For the CDR3, the DNA is TGTGCCAGCTCACCTAGCGGAAGGTCTTCCTACGAGCAGTACTTC. It encodes CASSPSGRSSYEQYF.

This clonotype was seen repeatedly, ten times or more. The rearrangement joins TRBV3-1 to TRBJ2-7, with 7 nucleotides matching TRBD1. This CDR3 contains 15 residues. The junction had 10 bases not matched to a gene; V was cut back by 4 bases and J by 4 bases. CDR1 is LGHDT, CDR2 YNNKEL, per germline (reference sequence). Here the CDR3 DNA reads TGTGCCAGCAGCCCTTCCCCGGGACAGAATTACGAGCAGTACTTC. This codes for CASSPSPGQNYEQYF.

The chain couples TRBV20-1 to TRBJ2-2, with a possible D match to TRBD2 (5 bases). V dropped 3 bases and J dropped 1 base, with 6 bases sitting between them. CDR1 DFQATT and CDR2 SNEGSKA come from the germline V gene (reference sequence). This CDR3 has 13 residues. The chain's CDR3 is CSARAGNTGELFF. The CDR3 DNA sequence: TGCAGTGCTAGGGCGGGGAACACCGGGGAGCTGTTTTTT.

The V gene is TRBV24-1, the J gene TRBJ1-1; 8 bases agree with TRBD1. This CDR3 has 15 residues. The V segment lost 4 bases and the J segment 2 bases; nucleotides outside the gene matches: 5. CDR1 and CDR2 from the germline V gene are KGHDR and SFDVKD. The CDR3 DNA reads as TGTGCCACCAGTGACCCCCCAGGGGGCAACACTGAAGCTTTCTTT. It translates to CATSDPPGGNTEAFF.

This clonotype was picked up many times. The rearrangement links TRBV6-1 to TRBJ1-1, with D perhaps matching TRBD1 (6 bases). Germline V gene sequence: CDR1 MNHNS, CDR2 SASEGT. The V gene lost 8 bases and the J gene lost 1 base, with 14 bases spanning the gap. The length of the CDR3 is 14 residues. Here the CDR3 DNA reads TGTGCCAGCGGAAAGGGGGGGAGGAACACTGAAGCTTTCTTT. Translated, it gives CASGKGGRNTEAFF.

This clonotype came up many times. The chain joins TRBV7-2 to TRBJ2-3, with TRBD1 identical over 7 bases. The CDR3 has 14 amino acids. CDR1 SGHTA and CDR2 FQGNSA come from the germline V gene. With V trimmed by 8 bases and J by 0 bases, 5 bases remained unmatched. This CDR3 reads CASWQTGSTDTQYF. As DNA, the CDR3 is TGTGCCAGCTGGCAGACAGGGAGCACAGATACGCAGTATTTT.

The J gene is TRBJ2-3, the V gene TRBV7-8; D not resolved. V was pared by 6 bases and J by 11 bases, with 15 bases between. CDR3 length: 12 residues. CDR1 is SGHVS, CDR2 FQNEAQ, per germline. The CDR3 coding sequence is TGTGCCAGCAGTCCCGCCGACCTTATGCAGTATTTT. Encoded protein: CASSPADLMQYF.

The rearrangement uses TRBV7-3 and TRBJ1-1; TRBD1 matches at 8 bases. Germline V gene data show CDR1 as SGHTA and CDR2 as FQGTGA. V lost 2 bases to trimming and J lost 3 bases; unmatched junction nucleotides: 2. The CDR3 is 14 amino acids. CDR3 coding DNA: TGTGCCAGCAGCTTAGGGACAGGCGACACTGAAGCTTTCTTT. Protein sequence: CASSLGTGDTEAFF.

The chain recombines TRBV6-1 with TRBJ1-2, with D maybe TRBD1 (6 bases). The ends were cut back, 3 bases at V and 7 bases at J, with 21 bases in the middle. The CDR3 runs to 16 residues. Germline values: CDR1 MNHNS, CDR2 SASEGT. The CDR3 spells CASSDEGHPASSGYTF. The CDR3 coding sequence is TGTGCCAGCAGTGACGAGGGACACCCGGCCTCCAGTGGCTACACCTTC.

This clonotype was found a few times. V is TRBV7-9 and J is TRBJ2-1; a possible D gene is TRBD2 (5 bases). V lost 2 bases and J 7 bases, leaving 18 bases between the germline ends. Germline loops: CDR1 SEHNR, CDR2 FQNEAQ (reference sequence). The CDR3 covers 16 residues. The chain's CDR3 is CASSLSVRTRGNEQFF. The CDR3 nucleotides read TGTGCCAGCAGCTTATCGGTCCGGACCCGAGGGAATGAGCAGTTCTTC.

This clonotype has ten or more counts. The chain has TRBV28 and TRBJ2-7; D might be TRBD2 (5 bases). Germline CDR1 and CDR2: MDHEN and SYDVKM. The CDR3 is made up of 16 amino acids. The ends were cut back, 3 bases at V and 1 base at J, with 16 bases in the middle. This CDR3 reads CASSFAPDFTSYEQYF. CDR3 coding DNA: TGTGCCAGCAGTTTCGCGCCGGACTTTACATCCTACGAGCAGTACTTC.

A note on this clonotype: A read error may be the cause here, since a much bigger clone is one base away. The V and J genes are TRBV27 and TRBJ2-3; the D is unclear. The germline V gene has CDR1 MNHEY and CDR2 SMNVEV (reference sequence). The CDR3 has 14 residues. This CDR3 is CVSNPGMWSDTQYF. CDR3 DNA: TGTGTCAGCAATCCAGGAATGTGGTCAGATACGCAGTATTTT.

At least ten counts were recorded for this clonotype. The chain carries TRBV7-8 and TRBJ2-1; a possible D gene is TRBD2 (6 bases). From germline, CDR1 is SGHVS and CDR2 FQNEAQ. The CDR3 spans 15 residues. Trimming removed 5 bases from V and 4 bases from J, with 15 bases in between. In DNA form, the CDR3 reads TGTGCCAGCAGCACCACCCCGGCGGGGTACAATGAGCAGTTCTTC. It specifies CASSTTPAGYNEQFF.

This clonotype was seen repeatedly, ten times or more. The genes are TRBV6-2 or TRBV6-3 and TRBJ1-6, with D possibly matching TRBD1 (6 bases). With 4 bases removed from V and 7 bases from J, the gap between germline ends came to 8 bases. CDR3 length: 13 amino acids. The germline CDR1 and CDR2 sequences are MNHEY and SVGEGT. The CDR3 here is CASSWTANSPLHF. The DNA for the CDR3 is TGTGCCAGCAGTTGGACAGCCAATTCACCCCTCCACTTT.

The sample holds many counts of this clonotype. The V gene is TRBV2, the J gene TRBJ1-4; possible D gene TRBD1, 5 bases. V was clipped by 6 bases and J by 0 bases, with 11 bases between them. Germline CDR1 reads SNHLY; CDR2 reads FYNNEI. The CDR3 loop spans 15 amino acids. DNA of the CDR3: TGTGCCAGCAGGAGGGACCCCGCAACTAATGAAAAACTGTTTTTT. Its translation: CASRRDPATNEKLFF.

This clonotype has a handful of counts. The chain employs TRBV6-4 and TRBJ1-1, with D perhaps matching TRBD1 (6 bases). This CDR3 region has 15 residues. The germline V and J ends were trimmed by 6 bases and 5 bases, with 19 bases remaining between them. Germline-derived CDR1 and CDR2 are MRHNA and SNTAGT. The CDR3 sequence is CASRRVGGAETEAFF. DNA for the CDR3: TGTGCCAGCAGAAGGGTGGGGGGGGCTGAGACTGAAGCTTTCTTT.

This clonotype has at least ten counts. The gene calls are TRBV20-1 and TRBJ2-7; 8 nucleotides match TRBD2. The germline V gene has CDR1 DFQATT and CDR2 SNEGSKA (reference sequence). The CDR3 extends over 14 amino acids. V trimming: 0 bases; J trimming: 4 bases; junction bases outside the gene matches: 5. The CDR3 DNA sequence: TGCAGTGCTAGAGACTCAGGCGGGGGGTACGAGCAGTACTTC. It specifies CSARDSGGGYEQYF.

This clonotype has ten or more counts. The chain is built from TRBV28 and TRBJ2-7, with TRBD1 matching 12 bases. The CDR3 covers 15 residues. Germline CDR1 and CDR2: MDHEN and SYDVKM. V was clipped by 1 base and J by 5 bases; unmatched bases: 3. The CDR3 nucleotides read TGTGCCAGCAGTTTATTTGGGACAGGGGGCAACGAGCAGTACTTC. Amino acid sequence: CASSLFGTGGNEQYF. The full variable domain, its missing parts supplied by reference TRBV28 and TRBJ2-7, is DVKVTQSSRYLVKRTGEKVFLECVQDMDHENMFWYRQDPGLGLRLIYFSYDVKMKEKGDIPEGYSVSREKKERFSLILESASTNQTSMYLCASSLFGTGGNEQYFGPGTRLTVT.

The chain links TRBV5-1 to TRBJ2-1; no definite D call. Looked up from germline, CDR1 is SGHRS and CDR2 is YFSETQ. The CDR3 is 15 amino acids. The V end was cut by 2 bases, the J end by 10 bases, with 19 bases between. This chain's CDR3 is CASSFSLKGDEEQFF. The CDR3 DNA is TGCGCCAGCAGCTTCAGTCTAAAGGGTGATGAAGAGCAGTTCTTC.

This clonotype was seen a few times. The chain carries TRBV6-1 and TRBJ2-2, with 8 bases matching TRBD1. V dropped 6 bases and J dropped 1; count of bases not matched to a gene: 7. Germline CDR1 is MNHNS and CDR2 is SASEGT. This CDR3 has 16 amino acids. CDR3 loop: CASRTRGQGNTGELFF. The CDR3 DNA sequence: TGTGCCAGCAGGACCCGAGGACAGGGGAACACCGGGGAGCTGTTTTTT.

The gene calls are TRBV29-1 and TRBJ2-2; 7 bases match TRBD1. This CDR3 region has 13 residues. V dropped 4 bases and J dropped 6; count of bases not matched to a gene: 5. Germline V CDR1 and CDR2: SQVTM, ANQGSEA. The CDR3 nucleotides are TGCAGCGTTGGAACAGGGGTATCCGGGGAGCTGTTTTTT. Its protein product is CSVGTGVSGELFF.

The chain has TRBV6-1 and TRBJ2-7, with 8 bases identical to TRBD2. The ends lost 7 bases at V and 9 bases at J; junction bases unmatched: 11. Germline V gene sequence: CDR1 MNHNS, CDR2 SASEGT. The CDR3 totals 13 residues. The CDR3 loop reads CASTPPGRGVQYF. CDR3 bases: TGTGCCAGCACCCCCCCCGGGAGGGGAGTGCAGTACTTC.